The next 24 T cell receptor beta chains were all read from a single sample in a study of T cell repertoires in cytomegalovirus infection. These receptors are not linked to any known antigen. One entry per CDR3 protein results from TCRdb running MiXCR on the reads. The profile shows some 700,000 distinct CDR3 sequences, 33% of them singletons. Material: cultured PBMCs, obtained from culture after CMV antigen stimulation. The source of these receptors is a human donor in good health (CMV status not recorded). Some clones in this sample may be carry-over from other donors' samples.

The chain recombines TRBV3-1 with TRBJ2-7; TRBD1 or TRBD2 may be the D gene (7 bases each). The CDR3 spans 13 residues. V lost 0 bases and J lost 7, with 10 bases in between. Germline V gives CDR1 LGHDT, CDR2 YNNKEL (reference sequence). CDR3 residues: CASSQDQGGEQYF. The CDR3 DNA reads as TGTGCCAGCAGCCAAGACCAGGGGGGGGAGCAGTACTTC.

The chain is built from TRBV10-3 and TRBJ2-1, with 7 nucleotides matching TRBD2. CDR1 is ENHRY, CDR2 SYGVKD, per germline. The CDR3 runs to 17 residues. Trimming at V came to 0 bases and at J to 6 bases, leaving 11 bases not matched to a gene. The CDR3 DNA reads TGTGCCATCAGTGAGTCGAGCTTTGCGGGGGTGCCCAATGAGCAGTTCTTC. Encoded protein: CAISESSFAGVPNEQFF.

This rearrangement joins TRBV7-2 to TRBJ2-2; 10 bases match TRBD2. The CDR3 is 15 amino acids. Per germline, CDR1 SGHTA and CDR2 FQGNSA. Losses at the gene ends were 9 bases for V and 5 bases for J; bases not matched to a gene: 9. CDR3 sequence: CARSQLLAGTGELFF. The CDR3 nucleotides read TGTGCCAGAAGCCAACTACTAGCGGGGACCGGGGAGCTGTTTTTT.

Many counts were recorded for this clonotype. The CDR3 DNA reads TGTGCCAGCAGCTCCACCGGGACGGGTCCCTATGGCTACACCTTC. It is translated as CASSSTGTGPYGYTF. This chain connects TRBV7-2 to TRBJ1-2, with a possible D match to TRBD1 (5 bases). The germline gives CDR1 SGHTA, CDR2 FQGNSA. With 4 bases removed from V and 4 bases from J, the gap between germline ends came to 16 bases. CDR3 size: 15 residues.

This clonotype has more than one count but fewer than ten. The rearrangement uses TRBV2 and TRBJ1-6, with TRBD1 as a possible D gene (5 bases). Between the trimmed V and J ends, which lost 1 base and 4 bases, there was a span of 8 bases. The CDR3 contains 15 residues. The germline CDR1 and CDR2 sequences are SNHLY and FYNNEI. CDR3 sequence: CASSEGGRYNSPLHF. CDR3 nucleotide sequence: TGTGCCAGCAGTGAAGGGGGCAGGTATAATTCACCCCTCCACTTT.

The chain links TRBV27 to TRBJ2-1, with 11 bases that match TRBD2. Unmatched junction bases numbered 9, after V lost 6 bases and J lost 8 bases. Germline V gives CDR1 MNHEY, CDR2 SMNVEV (reference sequence). The CDR3 sequence is 15 residues long. The CDR3 loop is CASRRVSGGAHEQFF. DNA of the CDR3: TGTGCCAGCAGACGTGTTAGCGGGGGGGCCCATGAGCAGTTCTTC.

This CDR3 reads CASGSTDYNEQFF. Here the CDR3 DNA reads TGTGCCAGCGGATCGACAGACTACAATGAGCAGTTCTTC. The J gene is TRBJ2-1, the V gene TRBV7-4; a possible D gene is TRBD1 (5 bases). This CDR3 comprises 13 residues. V was pared by 8 bases and J by 3 bases, with 11 bases between. From germline, CDR1 is SGHVT and CDR2 SQSDAQ.

This clonotype has only a few counts. The chain combines TRBV7-2 with TRBJ2-5; 12 bases are a match to TRBD2. This CDR3 has 16 amino acids. Germline V gene data show CDR1 as SGHTA and CDR2 as FQGNSA. The V segment lost 0 bases and the J segment 4 bases; nucleotides outside the gene matches: 3. The DNA of the CDR3 is TGTGCCAGCAGCTTAGCGTCACTAGCGGGGGGAGAGACCCAGTACTTC. This encodes CASSLASLAGGETQYF.

The V call is TRBV24-1, the J call TRBJ2-2, with 9 bases matching TRBD1. CDR3 length: 15 residues. Trimming at V came to 4 bases and at J to 5 bases, leaving 4 bases not matched to a gene. In germline, CDR1 is KGHDR, CDR2 SFDVKD. The CDR3 loop reads CATSDLGQGTGELFF. As DNA, the CDR3 is TGTGCCACCAGTGACCTCGGACAGGGGACCGGGGAGCTGTTTTTT.

The J gene is TRBJ2-7, the V gene TRBV4-3; 10 positions agree with TRBD2. Germline assignment: CDR1 LGHNA and CDR2 YSLEER. Trimming cost V 0 bases and J 0 bases; bases outside gene matches: 11. The CDR3 spans 19 residues. The CDR3 bases are TGCGCCAGCAGCCAAGAAGGCTCTAGCGGGAGCGGCCCCTCCTACGAGCAGTACTTC. Protein sequence: CASSQEGSSGSGPSYEQYF.

The rearrangement joins TRBV19 to TRBJ1-2; no reliable D call. CDR1 is LNHDA and CDR2 is SQIVND in the germline V gene (reference sequence). V lost 3 bases and J lost 6, with 17 bases in between. The CDR3 is 15 amino acids. For the CDR3, the DNA is TGTGCCAGTAGTATGGTTGAAGGGAGTTCGGATGGCTACACCTTC. It translates to CASSMVEGSSDGYTF.

This CDR3 is CASTEWGTMNTEAFF. The DNA for the CDR3 is TGTGCCAGCACCGAGTGGGGGACCATGAACACTGAAGCTTTCTTT. The chain uses TRBV7-6 and TRBJ1-1; weak D call: TRBD1 (5 bases). CDR1 is SGHVS and CDR2 is FNYEAQ in the germline V gene. The V gene lost 7 bases and the J gene lost 0 bases, with 15 bases spanning the gap. This CDR3 is built from 15 residues.

This chain joins TRBV25-1 and TRBJ1-6; D unclear. Germline CDR1 and CDR2: MGHDK and SYGVNS. V lost 2 bases to trimming and J lost 9 bases, with 14 bases between them. This CDR3 contains 15 residues. In DNA, the CDR3 is TGTGCCAGCAGTGAAGGGTCCTTTTGGGGTTCACCCCTCCACTTT. This codes for CASSEGSFWGSPLHF.

The J gene is TRBJ2-3, the V gene TRBV25-1; 7 bases are a match to TRBD2. Germline CDR1 is MGHDK and CDR2 is SYGVNS. With V trimmed by 3 bases and J by 2 bases, 2 bases remained unmatched. This CDR3 spans 14 amino acids. CDR3 coding DNA: TGTGCCAGCAGTGAGGGACTAAACACAGATACGCAGTATTTT. Its translation: CASSEGLNTDTQYF.

The rearrangement uses TRBV6-1 and TRBJ2-1, with D tentatively TRBD1 or TRBD2 (6 bases each). The V gene lost 7 bases and the J gene lost 9 bases, with 25 bases spanning the gap. Germline CDR1 MNHNS, CDR2 SASEGT. The CDR3 runs to 16 residues. CDR3 DNA sequence: TGTGCCAGCAAGGGGGGAACGGGAGAGTTCATATTTGAGCAGTTCTTC. It encodes CASKGGTGEFIFEQFF.

This clonotype has just a few counts. The rearrangement joins TRBV6-5 to TRBJ1-1; TRBD1 matches 7 bases. Germline assignment: CDR1 MNHEY and CDR2 SVGAGI. Trimming removed 5 bases from V and 7 bases from J; junction bases left unmatched: 19. The CDR3 is made up of 17 amino acids. In DNA, the CDR3 is TGTGCCAGCAGTACCCATCAACAGGGGATCCCGTGGAATGAAGCTTTCTTT. It is translated as CASSTHQQGIPWNEAFF.

This clonotype has just a few counts. The J gene is TRBJ1-5, the V gene TRBV2, with TRBD1 matching over 7 bases. The CDR3 has 14 residues. Unmatched junction bases numbered 8, after V lost 8 bases and J lost 4 bases. The V gene's germline CDR1 is SNHLY and CDR2 FYNNEI. The CDR3 DNA reads TGTGCCAGCGCAGGGGGGGTAAATAATCAGCCCCAGCATTTT. Translated, it gives CASAGGVNNQPQHF. The whole variable domain, filled in from reference TRBV2 and TRBJ1-5, reads EPEVTQTPSHQVTQMGQEVILRCVPISNHLYFYWYRQILGQKVEFLVSFYNNEISEKSEIFDDQFSVERPDGSNFTLKIRSTKLEDSAMYFCASAGGVNNQPQHFGDGTRLSIL.

This clonotype has a handful of counts. This chain joins TRBV7-9 and TRBJ2-1; 8 nucleotides align to TRBD2. The CDR3 extends over 16 amino acids. Germline CDR1 and CDR2: SEHNR and FQNEAQ (reference sequence). The ends lost 3 bases at V and 8 bases at J; junction bases unmatched: 12. The CDR3 region is CASSFGRFGRGDEQFF. The CDR3 DNA reads as TGTGCCAGCAGCTTCGGTCGGTTCGGGAGGGGTGATGAGCAGTTCTTC.

The chain employs TRBV7-6 and TRBJ1-6; TRBD1 agrees at 9 bases. CDR3 length: 14 residues. V lost 4 bases and J lost 9; bases outside the gene matches: 4. Per the germline V gene, CDR1 is SGHVS and CDR2 is FNYEAQ. The CDR3 coding sequence is TGTGCCAGCAGCTCCGGACAGGGGTTTTCACCCCTCCACTTT. Its protein product is CASSSGQGFSPLHF.

This rearrangement joins TRBV14 to TRBJ2-5; the D gene is possibly TRBD1 (5 bases). The CDR3 runs 14 residues. V lost 4 bases to trimming and J lost 3 bases, with 12 bases between them. Per the germline V gene, CDR1 is SGHDN and CDR2 is FVKESK. CDR3 nucleotide sequence: TGTGCCAGCAGCCCCCGACAGCCGGAAGAGACCCAGTACTTC. This codes for CASSPRQPEETQYF.

As to this clonotype: This may stem from a read error, because a much larger clone lies one nucleotide away. This rearrangement joins TRBV12-3 or TRBV12-4 to TRBJ1-2, with unresolved D. The CDR3 is 12 residues long. Trimming cost V 6 bases and J 1 base, with 6 bases left between them. The CDR3 region is CASRGNNYGYTF. The CDR3 DNA is TGTGCCAGCAGGGGGAATAACTATGGCTACACCTTC.

The genes are TRBV19 and TRBJ2-3; no clear D gene. The CDR3 contains 14 residues. Germline assignment: CDR1 LNHDA and CDR2 SQIVND (reference sequence). V lost 6 bases, J lost 2 bases, and 12 bases lay in between. The CDR3 loop is CASRQDDSTDTQYF. CDR3 nucleotides: TGTGCCAGTAGGCAAGACGACTCCACAGATACGCAGTATTTT.

This chain uses TRBV27 with TRBJ2-1; 11 bases are a match to TRBD2. The ends lost 5 bases at V and 8 bases at J; junction bases unmatched: 5. This CDR3 spans 14 amino acids. Germline V gene lookup returns CDR1 MNHEY and CDR2 SMNVEV (reference sequence). The CDR3 loop is CASSLLLAGDEQFF. CDR3 nucleotides: TGTGCCAGCAGTCTCCTACTAGCGGGGGATGAGCAGTTCTTC.

This clonotype has a count of ten or more. This chain links TRBV7-2 with TRBJ2-7; 9 bases match TRBD2. The ends lost 2 bases at V and 3 bases at J; junction bases unmatched: 5. In germline, CDR1 is SGHTA, CDR2 FQGNSA. CDR3 length: 15 amino acids. The CDR3 reads CASSLIGAGGYEQYF. CDR3 nucleotides: TGTGCCAGCAGCTTAATTGGAGCGGGAGGCTACGAGCAGTACTTC.